A selection of T cell receptor beta chains follows, all from one sample in a study of control samples from healthy donors and cancer patients. Method: immunoSEQ multiplex PCR; TCRdb's copy keeps in-frame clones and lacks some. This table has over 150,000 clones, about 91% appearing once. The sequenced material came from blood. The source of these receptors is a woman aged 40 to 50 in good health. Both conserved end residues are part of each CDR3. D genes are given only for firm matches.

d_gene,v_gene,j_gene,CDR3aa,CDR3nt
NA,TRBV5-1,TRBJ1-1,CASSLGRRDVGAFF,TGCGCCAGCAGCTTGGGGCGCAGGGATGTTGGAGCTTTCTTT
TRBD1,TRBV10-1,TRBJ2-1,CASSDRQGARNEQFF,TGCGCCAGCAGTGATAGACAGGGTGCTAGAAATGAGCAGTTCTTC
NA,TRBV28,TRBJ1-3,CASLGPSGNTIYF,TGTGCCAGCTTGGGCCCCTCTGGAAACACCATATATTTT
NA,TRBV5-1,TRBJ2-3,CASSLGQSTDTQYF,TGCGCCAGCAGCTTGGGACAGAGCACAGATACGCAGTATTTT
NA,TRBV19,TRBJ1-5,CASSMHRDQPQHF,TGTGCCAGTAGTATGCATAGGGACCAGCCCCAGCATTTT
TRBD1,TRBV7-6,TRBJ1-4,CASSSRTGLNEKLFF,TGTGCCAGCAGCTCTAGGACAGGGTTGAATGAAAAACTGTTTTTT
TRBD1,TRBV3-1/TRBV3-2,TRBJ1-6,CASSQTPGQGLGSYNSPLHF,TGTGCCAGCAGCCAAACCCCGGGACAGGGTCTCGGCTCCTATAATTCACCCCTCCACTTT
NA,TRBV5-1,TRBJ1-4,CASSLLNSRATNEKLFF,TGCGCCAGCAGCTTGTTAAACTCCAGGGCCACTAATGAAAAACTGTTTTTT
NA,TRBV5-1,TRBJ1-1,CASSLLTDTLGTEAFF,TGCGCCAGCAGCTTGCTTACGGACACCCTAGGGACTGAAGCTTTCTTT
NA,TRBV3-1/TRBV3-2,TRBJ1-4,CASSTSESGNEKLFF,TGTGCCAGCAGCACCTCAGAGTCAGGGAATGAAAAACTGTTTTTT
TRBD1,TRBV5-4,TRBJ1-2,CASSLAAQGSYGYTF,TGTGCCAGCAGCTTGGCCGCACAGGGGTCCTATGGCTACACCTTC
NA,TRBV24-1,TRBJ2-7,CATSDLDGSYEQYF,TGTGCCACCAGTGATTTGGACGGCTCCTACGAGCAGTACTTC
TRBD1,TRBV13,TRBJ1-5,CASSHGQGARQPQHF,TGTGCCAGCAGCCACGGACAGGGGGCGCGGCAGCCCCAGCATTTT
NA,TRBV5-6,TRBJ1-2,CASSSQVYTGYTF,TGTGCCAGCAGCTCCCAAGTTTATACTGGCTACACCTTC
TRBD2,TRBV6-6,TRBJ2-1,CASTNNGGALNEQFF,TGTGCCAGCACCAATAACGGGGGGGCCCTTAATGAGCAGTTCTTC
NA,TRBV5-5,TRBJ1-1,CASSLRGRANEAFF,TGTGCCAGCAGCCTAAGGGGCAGGGCTAATGAAGCTTTCTTT
TRBD1,TRBV19,TRBJ1-4,CASREQGGSYEKLFF,TGTGCCAGTAGGGAGCAGGGGGGCTCATATGAAAAACTGTTTTTT
NA,TRBV6-6,TRBJ1-2,CASKGGAYGYTF,TGTGCCAGCAAGGGTGGCGCATATGGCTACACCTTC
TRBD1,TRBV27,TRBJ1-5,CASSLDRGLGPQHF,TGTGCCAGCAGTTTAGACAGGGGGCTGGGGCCCCAGCATTTT